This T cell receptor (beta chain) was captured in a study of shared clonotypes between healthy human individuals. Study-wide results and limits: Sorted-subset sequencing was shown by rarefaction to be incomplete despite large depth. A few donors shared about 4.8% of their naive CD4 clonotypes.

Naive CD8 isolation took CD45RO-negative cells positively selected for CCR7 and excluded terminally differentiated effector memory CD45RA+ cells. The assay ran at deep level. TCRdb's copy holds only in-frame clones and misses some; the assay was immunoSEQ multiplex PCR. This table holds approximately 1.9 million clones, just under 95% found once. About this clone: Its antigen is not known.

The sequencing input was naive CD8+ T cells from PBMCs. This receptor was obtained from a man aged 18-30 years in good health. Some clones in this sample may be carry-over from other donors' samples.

DNA for the CDR3: TGTGCCAGCAGCCTCGACAATTTGAGGCCGATGAACACTGAAGCTTTCTTT. Translation gives CASSLDNLRPMNTEAFF. V gene TRBV7-9 combines with J gene TRBJ1-1; no firm D call. CDR1 is SEHNR, CDR2 FQNEAQ, per germline (reference sequence). The V gene lost 5 bases and the J gene lost 0 bases, with 19 bases spanning the gap. The CDR3 spans 17 residues.